This T cell receptor (beta chain) was recovered during a study of OX40 agonist ivuxolimab in advanced cancers. Study at large: Patients in dose escalation had liver, melanoma, kidney or head and neck cancers. Study findings and constraints: The mean number of expanded clones was higher in CD8+ T cells than in CD4+.

Peripheral blood came from all dose cohorts at three timepoints. V lost 5 bases to trimming and J lost 5 bases; unmatched junction nucleotides: 10. The CDR3 covers 16 residues. From germline, CDR1 is SGHTA and CDR2 FQGNSA. A note on this clone: Antigen unknown.

Using immunoSEQ multiplex PCR, the repertoire was profiled, and TCRdb retains in-frame clones only, with some absent. The sample lists under 200,000 clones, 90% to 95% occurring once. Source: CD4+ or CD8+ T cells sorted from blood, taken in a trial of the OX40 agonist ivuxolimab. The source is an adult with an advanced solid tumor such as melanoma, head and neck, liver or kidney cancer. The chain has TRBV7-2 and TRBJ2-2; 8 positions match TRBD1. CDR3 loop: CASSLGQGYTTGELFF. The CDR3 region has the DNA TGTGCCAGCAGCCTTGGACAGGGATACACAACCGGGGAGCTGTTTTTT. Full variable domain (outside the CDR3, taken from reference TRBV7-2 and TRBJ2-2): GAGVSQSPSNKVTEKGKDVELRCDPISGHTALYWYRQSLGQGLEFLIYFQGNSAPDKSGLPSDRFSAERTGGSVSTLTIQRTQQEDSAVYLCASSLGQGYTTGELFFGEGSRLTVL.